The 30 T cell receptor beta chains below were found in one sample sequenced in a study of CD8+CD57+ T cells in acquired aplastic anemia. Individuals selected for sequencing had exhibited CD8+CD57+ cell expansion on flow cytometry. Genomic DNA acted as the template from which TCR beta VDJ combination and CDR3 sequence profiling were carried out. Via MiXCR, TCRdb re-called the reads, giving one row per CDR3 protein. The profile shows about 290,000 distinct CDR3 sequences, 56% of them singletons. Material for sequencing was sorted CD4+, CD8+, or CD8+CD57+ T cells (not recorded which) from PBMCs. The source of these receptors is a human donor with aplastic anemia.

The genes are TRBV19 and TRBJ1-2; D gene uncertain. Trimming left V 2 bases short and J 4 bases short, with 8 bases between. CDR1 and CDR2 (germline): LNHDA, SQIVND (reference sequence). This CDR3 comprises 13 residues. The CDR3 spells CASSIWESYGYTF. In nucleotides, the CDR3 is TGTGCCAGTAGTATATGGGAGTCCTATGGCTACACCTTC.

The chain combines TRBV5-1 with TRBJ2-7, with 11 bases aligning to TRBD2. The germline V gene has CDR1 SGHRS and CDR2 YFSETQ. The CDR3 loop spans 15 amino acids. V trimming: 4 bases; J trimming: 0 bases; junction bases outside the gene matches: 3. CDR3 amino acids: CASSEGLADSYEQYF. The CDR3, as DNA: TGCGCCAGCAGCGAGGGACTAGCGGACTCCTACGAGCAGTACTTC.

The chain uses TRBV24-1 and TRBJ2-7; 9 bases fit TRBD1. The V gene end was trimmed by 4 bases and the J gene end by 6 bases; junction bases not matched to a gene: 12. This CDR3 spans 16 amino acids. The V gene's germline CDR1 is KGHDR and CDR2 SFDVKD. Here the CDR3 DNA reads TGTGCCACCAGTGACAACACCGACAGGGGGTCGGGCGAGCAGTACTTC. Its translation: CATSDNTDRGSGEQYF.

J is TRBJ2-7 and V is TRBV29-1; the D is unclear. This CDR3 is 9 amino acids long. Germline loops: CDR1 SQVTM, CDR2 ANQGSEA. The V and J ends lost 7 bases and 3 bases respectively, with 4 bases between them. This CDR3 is CSGGYEQYF. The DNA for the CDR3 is TGCAGCGGGGGCTACGAGCAGTACTTC.

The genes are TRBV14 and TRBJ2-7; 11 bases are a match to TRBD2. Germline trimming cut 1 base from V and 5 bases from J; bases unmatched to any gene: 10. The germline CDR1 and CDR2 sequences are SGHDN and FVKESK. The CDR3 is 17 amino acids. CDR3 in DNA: TGTGCCAGCAGCCAAGGGTGGGGACTAGCGGCAGGAGACGAGCAGTACTTC. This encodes CASSQGWGLAAGDEQYF.

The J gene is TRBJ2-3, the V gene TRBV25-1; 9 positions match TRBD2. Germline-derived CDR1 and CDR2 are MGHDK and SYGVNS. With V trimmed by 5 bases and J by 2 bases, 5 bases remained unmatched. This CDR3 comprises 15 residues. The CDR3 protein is CASSQTSGFTDTQYF. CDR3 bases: TGTGCCAGCAGTCAGACTAGCGGATTCACAGATACGCAGTATTTT.

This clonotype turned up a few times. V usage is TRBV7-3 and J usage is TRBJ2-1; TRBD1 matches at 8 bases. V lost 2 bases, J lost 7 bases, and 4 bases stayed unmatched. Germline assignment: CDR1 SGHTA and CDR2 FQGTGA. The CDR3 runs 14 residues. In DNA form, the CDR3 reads TGTGCCAGCAGCTTAGGACAGGGACGGAATGAGCAGTTCTTC. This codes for CASSLGQGRNEQFF.

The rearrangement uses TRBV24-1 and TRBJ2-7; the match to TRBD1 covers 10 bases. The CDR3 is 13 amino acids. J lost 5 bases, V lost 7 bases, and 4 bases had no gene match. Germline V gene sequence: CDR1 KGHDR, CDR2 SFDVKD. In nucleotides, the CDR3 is TGTGCCACCAGCGGGGACAGGGGCCACGAGCAGTACTTC. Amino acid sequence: CATSGDRGHEQYF.

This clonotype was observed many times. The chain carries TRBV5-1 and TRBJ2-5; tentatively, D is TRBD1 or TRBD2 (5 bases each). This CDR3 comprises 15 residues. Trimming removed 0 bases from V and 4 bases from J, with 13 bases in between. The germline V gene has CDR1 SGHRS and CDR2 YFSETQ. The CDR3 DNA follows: TGCGCCAGCAGCTTGGCGTTCATTGGGGGAGAGACCCAGTACTTC. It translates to CASSLAFIGGETQYF.

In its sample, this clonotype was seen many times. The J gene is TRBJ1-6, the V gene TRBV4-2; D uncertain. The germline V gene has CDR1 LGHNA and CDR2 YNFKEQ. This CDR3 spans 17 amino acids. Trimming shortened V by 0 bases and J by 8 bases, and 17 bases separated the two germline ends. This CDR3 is CASSQEVGGRLDSPLHF. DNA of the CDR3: TGTGCCAGCAGCCAAGAAGTGGGCGGCAGGTTGGATTCACCCCTCCACTTT.

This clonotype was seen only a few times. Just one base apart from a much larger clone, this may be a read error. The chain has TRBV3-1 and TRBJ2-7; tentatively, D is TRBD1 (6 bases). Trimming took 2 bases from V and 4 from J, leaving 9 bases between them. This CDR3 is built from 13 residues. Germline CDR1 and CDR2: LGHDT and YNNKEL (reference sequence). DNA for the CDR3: TGTGCCAGCAGCCAACAGGGGCCGTACGAGCAGTACTTC. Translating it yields CASSQQGPYEQYF.

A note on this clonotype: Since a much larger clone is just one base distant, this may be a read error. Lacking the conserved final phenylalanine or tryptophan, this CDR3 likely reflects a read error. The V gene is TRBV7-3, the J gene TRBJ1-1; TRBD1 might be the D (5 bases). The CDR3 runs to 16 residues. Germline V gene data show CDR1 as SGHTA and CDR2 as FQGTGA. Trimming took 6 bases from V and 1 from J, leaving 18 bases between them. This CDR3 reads CASRRRAGRANTEAFL. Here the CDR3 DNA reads TGTGCCAGCAGACGCAGGGCAGGGCGAGCGAACACTGAAGCTTTCCTT.

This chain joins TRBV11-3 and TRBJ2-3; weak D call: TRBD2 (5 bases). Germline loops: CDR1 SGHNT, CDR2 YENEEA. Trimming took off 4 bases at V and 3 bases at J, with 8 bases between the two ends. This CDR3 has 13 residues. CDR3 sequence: CASSSSGTDTQYF. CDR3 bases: TGTGCCAGCAGCTCCAGCGGAACAGATACGCAGTATTTT.

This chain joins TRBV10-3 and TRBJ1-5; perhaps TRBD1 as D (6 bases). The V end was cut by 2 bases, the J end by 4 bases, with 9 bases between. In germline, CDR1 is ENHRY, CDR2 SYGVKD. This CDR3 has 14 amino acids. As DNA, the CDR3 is TGTGCCATCAGTGAGCCAGGGGTGAATCAGCCCCAGCATTTT. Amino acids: CAISEPGVNQPQHF.

The CDR3, as DNA: TGTGCCAGCAGCTTAGGGGGAAATGAAGCTTTCTTT. This translates into CASSLGGNEAFF. The chain carries TRBV7-6 and TRBJ1-1, with unresolved D. The CDR3 consists of 12 residues. Germline V lookup: CDR1 SGHVS, CDR2 FNYEAQ. V was clipped by 1 base and J by 7 bases, with 7 bases between them.

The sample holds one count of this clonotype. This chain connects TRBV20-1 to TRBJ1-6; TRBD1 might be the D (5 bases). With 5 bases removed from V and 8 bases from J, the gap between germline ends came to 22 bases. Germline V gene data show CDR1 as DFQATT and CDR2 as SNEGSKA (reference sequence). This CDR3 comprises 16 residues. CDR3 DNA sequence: TGCAGTGCTCCGACGGCAGGGTTGGCTCTGGATTCACCCCTCCACTTT. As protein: CSAPTAGLALDSPLHF.

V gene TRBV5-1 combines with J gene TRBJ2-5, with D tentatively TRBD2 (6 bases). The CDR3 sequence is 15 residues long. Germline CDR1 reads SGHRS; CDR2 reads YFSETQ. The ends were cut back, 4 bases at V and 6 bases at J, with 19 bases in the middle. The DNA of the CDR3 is TGCGCCAGCAGCACGGGACTGGCCGGAAAACAGACCCAGTACTTC. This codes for CASSTGLAGKQTQYF.

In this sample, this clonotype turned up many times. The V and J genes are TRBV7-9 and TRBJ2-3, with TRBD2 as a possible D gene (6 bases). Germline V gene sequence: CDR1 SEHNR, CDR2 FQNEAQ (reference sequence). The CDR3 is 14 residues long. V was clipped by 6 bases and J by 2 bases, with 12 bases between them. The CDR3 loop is CASRFGGSTDTQYF. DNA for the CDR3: TGTGCCAGCAGATTCGGGGGATCCACAGATACGCAGTATTTT.

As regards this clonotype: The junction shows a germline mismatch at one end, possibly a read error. This CDR3 reads CDTSDPTEQETQYF. The CDR3 DNA reads TGTGACACCAGTGATCCGACAGAACAAGAGACCCAGTACTTC. This rearrangement joins TRBV24-1 to TRBJ2-5, with D perhaps matching TRBD1 (5 bases). The CDR3 is 14 residues long. CDR1 and CDR2 from the germline V gene are KGHDR and SFDVKD.

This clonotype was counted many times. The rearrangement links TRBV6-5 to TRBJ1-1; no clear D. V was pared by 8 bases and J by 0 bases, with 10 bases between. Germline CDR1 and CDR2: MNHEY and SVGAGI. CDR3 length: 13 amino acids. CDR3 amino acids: CASHRMLNTEAFF. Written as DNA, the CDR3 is TGTGCCAGCCACAGAATGTTGAACACTGAAGCTTTCTTT.

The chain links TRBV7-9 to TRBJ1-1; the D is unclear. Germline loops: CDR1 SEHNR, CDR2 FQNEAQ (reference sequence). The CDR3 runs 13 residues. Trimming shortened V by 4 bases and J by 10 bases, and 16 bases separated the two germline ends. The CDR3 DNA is TGTGCCAGCAGCTCGAGCCCGATTGAGGGAGCTTTCTTT. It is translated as CASSSSPIEGAFF.

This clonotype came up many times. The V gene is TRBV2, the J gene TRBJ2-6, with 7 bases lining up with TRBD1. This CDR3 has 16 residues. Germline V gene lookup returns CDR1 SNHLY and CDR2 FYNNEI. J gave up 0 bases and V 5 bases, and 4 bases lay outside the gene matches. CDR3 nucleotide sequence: TGTGCCAGCAGTCAGAACAGGGGCTCTGGGGCCAACGTCCTGACTTTC. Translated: CASSQNRGSGANVLTF. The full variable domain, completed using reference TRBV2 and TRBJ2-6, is EPEVTQTPSHQVTQMGQEVILRCVPISNHLYFYWYRQILGQKVEFLVSFYNNEISEKSEIFDDQFSVERPDGSNFTLKIRSTKLEDSAMYFCASSQNRGSGANVLTFGAGSRLTVL.

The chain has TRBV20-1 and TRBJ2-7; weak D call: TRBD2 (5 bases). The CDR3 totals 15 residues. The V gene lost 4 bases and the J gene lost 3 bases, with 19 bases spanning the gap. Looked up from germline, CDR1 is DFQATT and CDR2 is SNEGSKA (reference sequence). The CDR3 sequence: CSATHPTRRSYEQYF. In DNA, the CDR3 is TGCAGTGCTACCCATCCGACGCGGAGGAGCTACGAGCAGTACTTC.

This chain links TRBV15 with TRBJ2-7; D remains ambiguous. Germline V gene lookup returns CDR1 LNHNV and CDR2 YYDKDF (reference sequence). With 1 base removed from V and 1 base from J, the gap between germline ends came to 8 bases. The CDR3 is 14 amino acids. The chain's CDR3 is CATSRALISYEQYF. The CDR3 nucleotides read TGTGCCACCAGCAGAGCCCTGATATCCTACGAGCAGTACTTC.

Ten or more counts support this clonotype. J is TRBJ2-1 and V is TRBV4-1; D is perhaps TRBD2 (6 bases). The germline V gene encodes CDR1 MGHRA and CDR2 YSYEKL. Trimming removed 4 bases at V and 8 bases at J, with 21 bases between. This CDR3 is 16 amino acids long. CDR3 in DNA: TGCGCCAGCAGCCCCCGATCGACTAGAGGTGGAGATGAGCAGTTCTTC. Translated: CASSPRSTRGGDEQFF.

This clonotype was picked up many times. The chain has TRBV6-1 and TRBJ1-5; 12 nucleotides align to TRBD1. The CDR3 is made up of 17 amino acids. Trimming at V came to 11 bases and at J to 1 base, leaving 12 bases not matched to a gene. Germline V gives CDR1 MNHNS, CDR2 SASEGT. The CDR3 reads CAVAGTGGGGSNQPQHF. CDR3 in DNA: TGTGCCGTAGCCGGGACAGGGGGCGGAGGCAGCAATCAGCCCCAGCATTTT.

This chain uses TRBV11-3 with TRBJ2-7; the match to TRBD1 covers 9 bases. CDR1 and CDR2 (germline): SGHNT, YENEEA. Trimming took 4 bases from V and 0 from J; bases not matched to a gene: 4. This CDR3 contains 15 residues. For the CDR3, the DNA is TGTGCCAGCAGCTACCGGGGACAGGGCTCCTACGAGCAGTACTTC. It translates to CASSYRGQGSYEQYF.

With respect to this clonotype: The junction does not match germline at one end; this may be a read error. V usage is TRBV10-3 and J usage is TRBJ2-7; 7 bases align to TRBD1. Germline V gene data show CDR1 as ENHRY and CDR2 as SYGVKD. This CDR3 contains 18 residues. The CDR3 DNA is TGTGCCAGCAGTGACAAGGAACAGGGGCCCTATAGCTCCTACGAGCAGTACTTC. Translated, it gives CASSDKEQGPYSSYEQYF.

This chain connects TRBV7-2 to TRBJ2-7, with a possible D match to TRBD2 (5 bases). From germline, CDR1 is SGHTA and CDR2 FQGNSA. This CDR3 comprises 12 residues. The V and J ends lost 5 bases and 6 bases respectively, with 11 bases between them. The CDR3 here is CASSQEGREQYF. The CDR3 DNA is TGTGCCAGCAGCCAAGAGGGCCGCGAGCAGTACTTC.

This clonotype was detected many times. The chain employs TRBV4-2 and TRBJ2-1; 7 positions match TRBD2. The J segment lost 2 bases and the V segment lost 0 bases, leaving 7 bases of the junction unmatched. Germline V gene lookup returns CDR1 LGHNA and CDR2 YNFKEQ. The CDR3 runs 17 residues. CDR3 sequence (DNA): TGTGCCAGCAGCCAAGAGGAAGTAGCGGGCACCTACAATGAGCAGTTCTTC. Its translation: CASSQEEVAGTYNEQFF.